This is a list of T cell receptor beta chains from one sample in a study of CDR3 diversity in severe acne. TCRdb independently ran MiXCR on the PCR reads; one entry per CDR3 protein. The sample shows some 90,000 distinct CDR3 sequences, 45% to 50% of them seen only once. Sequencing was performed on blood. The receptors come from a male donor in good health, serving as a control. CDR3s include the opening cysteine and the closing phenylalanine or tryptophan. The order of the fields is V gene, J gene, clone size, D gene, CDR3 DNA, CDR3 protein. The D gene is left open where the match is weak. Clone sizes are given selectively: once, few, many, or a class where the clone is expanded.

>TRBV2|TRBJ1-6|NA|NA
TGTGCCAGCAGTGCTATAGGGGGGACAAATAATTCACCCCTCCACTTT
CASSAIGGTNNSPLHF
>TRBV20-1|TRBJ2-7|few|NA
TGCAGTGCCCGAGCGGTGGGGGAGGACCACGAGCAGTACTTC
CSARAVGEDHEQYF
>TRBV15|TRBJ2-5|few|TRBD1
TGTGCCACCAGCTGGGCCGGACAGGGGGCAAAGACCCAGTACTTC
CATSWAGQGAKTQYF
>TRBV29-1|TRBJ2-7|once|NA
TGCAGCCAACAGGGAGAACCCGCCTACGAGCAGTACTTC
CSQQGEPAYEQYF
>TRBV7-3|TRBJ2-1|medium-sized|TRBD1
TGTGCCAGCAGCTTTCAGGGGGCGTCGTACAATGAGCAGTTCTTC
CASSFQGASYNEQFF
>TRBV9|TRBJ1-5|NA|NA
TGTGCCAGCAGCGGGCAGGGCAATCAGCCCCAGCATTTT
CASSGQGNQPQHF
>TRBV13|TRBJ2-7|NA|TRBD2
TGTGCCAGCAGCTTAGTGGGGACTAGCTTCGACGAGCAGTACTTC
CASSLVGTSFDEQYF
>TRBV29-1|TRBJ1-1|many|NA
TGCAGCGACCGACAGGAGGGCGACACTGAAGCTTTCTTT
CSDRQEGDTEAFF
>TRBV5-1|TRBJ1-5|NA|NA
TGCGCCAGCAGCCCCCTGGGAGAGAACAGCCAGCCCCAGCATTTT
CASSPLGENSQPQHF
>TRBV28|TRBJ2-1|NA|NA
TGTGCCAGCAGTCCCCGGACCAGTTTCATTAATGAGCAGTTCTTC
CASSPRTSFINEQFF
>TRBV7-9|TRBJ1-6|once|NA
TGTGCCAGCAGCTTAGTAACGGGGGCCTCCCTCCACTTT
CASSLVTGASLHF
>TRBV6-5|TRBJ2-6|NA|NA
TGTGCCAGCAGTTACTCGCGGGGTCCTGGGGCCAACGTCCTGACTTTC
CASSYSRGPGANVLTF
>TRBV19|TRBJ2-7|NA|TRBD1
TGTGCCAGTGGGGCGGGACAGGGCCACTACGAGCAGTACTTC
CASGAGQGHYEQYF
>TRBV7-9|TRBJ2-7|NA|TRBD1
TGTGCCAGCAGCTTAGCAAGTGGACAGGGCTCCTACGAGCAGTACTTC
CASSLASGQGSYEQYF
>TRBV2|TRBJ2-5|few|TRBD2
TGTGCCAGCAGTCCAGTAACGACTAGCGGAGCCTTGGGTGAGACCCAGTACTTC
CASSPVTTSGALGETQYF
>TRBV25-1|TRBJ1-5|NA|NA
TGTGCCAGCAGTGCCCGGGGGCTAGGAAATCAGCCCCAGCATTTT
CASSARGLGNQPQHF
>TRBV7-3|TRBJ1-2|NA|NA
TGTGCCAGCAGCTTAGTCGAGGAAAACTATGGCTACACCTTC
CASSLVEENYGYTF
>TRBV25-1|TRBJ1-1|many|NA
TGTGCCAGCAAACCCACAGGGCCGAACACTGAAGCTTTCTTT
CASKPTGPNTEAFF
>TRBV19|TRBJ1-1|NA|NA
TGTGCCAGTAGTATAGGAACTGAAGCTTTCTTT
CASSIGTEAFF
>TRBV6-5|TRBJ2-1|many|NA
TGTGCCAGCAGTCGAACTGACTACAATGAGCAGTTCTTC
CASSRTDYNEQFF
>TRBV6-6|TRBJ1-1|NA|NA
TGTGCCAGTAGGGACAACATTGAAGCTTTCTTT
CASRDNIEAFF
>TRBV19|TRBJ1-2|NA|TRBD1
TGTGCCAGTAGTCCACAACAGGGGACCCTCGACTATGGCTACACCTTC
CASSPQQGTLDYGYTF
>TRBV7-2|TRBJ1-2|NA|TRBD1
TGTGCCAGCAGTTTCGTCAGGGGGCGGTATCGCTACACCTTC
CASSFVRGRYRYTF
>TRBV20-1|TRBJ2-7|NA|TRBD2
TGCAGTGCCTTCTCCGGGACTAGCGGGGCCTACGAGCAGTACTTC
CSAFSGTSGAYEQYF
>TRBV7-9|TRBJ2-7|few|NA
TGTGCCAGCAGCTCCCCCCCCCGACCGCAGTACTTC
CASSSPPRPQYF
>TRBV14|TRBJ2-2|NA|NA
TGTGCCAGCAGCCAAGTTAGGGGGGCTGGGGAGCTGTTTTTT
CASSQVRGAGELFF
>TRBV7-3|TRBJ2-2|NA|TRBD2
TGTGCCAGCAGCTCCGATAGCGGGAGAAGCAATCGGGAGCTGTTTTTT
CASSSDSGRSNRELFF
>TRBV11-2|TRBJ2-1|many|NA
TGTGCCAGCAGCCCTGTCGGACAGATTTTTACCAATGAGCAGTTCTTC
CASSPVGQIFTNEQFF
>TRBV9|TRBJ2-5|many|TRBD2
TGTGCCAGCAGGGGACATGGGACTAGCGAAGAGACCCAGTGCTTC
CASRGHGTSEETQCF